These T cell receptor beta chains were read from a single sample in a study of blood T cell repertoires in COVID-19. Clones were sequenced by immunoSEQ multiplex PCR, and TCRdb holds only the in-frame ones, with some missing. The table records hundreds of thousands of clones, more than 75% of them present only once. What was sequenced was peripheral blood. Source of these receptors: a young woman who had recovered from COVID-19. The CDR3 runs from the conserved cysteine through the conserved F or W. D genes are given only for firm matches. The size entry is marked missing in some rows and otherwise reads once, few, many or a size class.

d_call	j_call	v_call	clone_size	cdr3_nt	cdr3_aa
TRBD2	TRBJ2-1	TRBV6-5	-	TGTGCCAGCAGCTCTCTAGCGGGAGCGTTTGGTGAGCAGTTCTTC	CASSSLAGAFGEQFF
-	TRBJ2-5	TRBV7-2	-	TGTGCCAGCAGCCCAGGGGCGGGCGAGACCCAGTACTTC	CASSPGAGETQYF
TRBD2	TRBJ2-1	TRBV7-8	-	TGTGCCAGCAGCTTATGGGGACTAGCGGGCCTGAATGAGCAGTTCTTC	CASSLWGLAGLNEQFF
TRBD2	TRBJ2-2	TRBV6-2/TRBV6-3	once	TGTGCCAGCAGTTATCCGGGACTAGCACTCCCCGGGGAGCTGTTTTTT	CASSYPGLALPGELFF
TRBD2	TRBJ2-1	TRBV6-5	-	TGTGCCAGCAGTTCCGTCGCGGGAGGGCCGTACGGTGAGCAGTTCTTC	CASSSVAGGPYGEQFF
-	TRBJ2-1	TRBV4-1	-	TGCGCCAGCAGCCATTACCCTCCGGAGTCGTCAAGCAATGAGCAGTTCTTC	CASSHYPPESSSNEQFF
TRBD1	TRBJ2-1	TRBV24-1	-	TGTGCCACCAGTGATACAGGGGCTTCTGAGCAGTTCTTC	CATSDTGASEQFF
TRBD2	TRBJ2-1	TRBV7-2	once	TGTGCCAGCAGCTTAGGGGGTATAGCGGGAGGGCCGTTCTTC	CASSLGGIAGGPFF
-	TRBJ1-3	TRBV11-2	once	TGTGCCAGCAGCCTCCTTTTCCCCTCGGGTGACTCCTCTGGAAACACCATATATTTT	CASSLLFPSGDSSGNTIYF
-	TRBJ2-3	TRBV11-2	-	TGTGCCAGCAGCTACCGGACTGCGGCAGATACGCAGTATTTT	CASSYRTAADTQYF
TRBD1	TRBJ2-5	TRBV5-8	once	TGTGCCAGCAGTCACAGGGGGCAAGAGACCCAGTACTTC	CASSHRGQETQYF
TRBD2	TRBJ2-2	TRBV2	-	TGTGCCAGCAGTGTGGCTAGCGGGAACACCGGGGAGCTGTTTTTT	CASSVASGNTGELFF
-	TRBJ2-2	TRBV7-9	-	TGTGCCAGCAGCCTAGGGGCATACACCGGGGAGCTGTTTTTT	CASSLGAYTGELFF
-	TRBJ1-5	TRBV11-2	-	TGTGCCAGCAGCTTAGGGGCCCACCAGCCCCAGCATTTT	CASSLGAHQPQHF
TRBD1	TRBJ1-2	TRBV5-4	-	TGTGCCAGCAGCTTCGGACAGGGGGATGGCTACACCTTC	CASSFGQGDGYTF
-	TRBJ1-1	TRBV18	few	TGTGCCAGCTCACCAGGGCAAAGATATACTGAAGCTTTCTTT	CASSPGQRYTEAFF
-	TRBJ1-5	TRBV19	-	TGTGCCAGTAGTCCTCTCCCTAATCAGCCCCAGCATTTT	CASSPLPNQPQHF
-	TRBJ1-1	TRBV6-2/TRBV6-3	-	TGTGCCAGCAGTTATAAGGGGCTTGCTTCTAGGAACACTGAAGCTTTCTTT	CASSYKGLASRNTEAFF
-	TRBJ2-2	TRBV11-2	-	TGTGCCAGCAGCTCCAGGGGTTCTTCCGGGGAGCTGTTTTTT	CASSSRGSSGELFF
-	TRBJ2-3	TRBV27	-	TGTGCCGCGGGGTCAGGCGATACGCAGTATTTT	CAAGSGDTQYF
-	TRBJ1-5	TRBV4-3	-	TGCGCCAGCAGCCGCGGTTACGGTCAGCCCCAGCATTTT	CASSRGYGQPQHF
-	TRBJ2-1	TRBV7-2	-	TGTGCCAGCAGCTTAGTACCGGGGAGTGAGCAGTTCTTC	CASSLVPGSEQFF
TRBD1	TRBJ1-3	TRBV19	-	TGTGCCAGTAGTCTTGACAGGGTACACACCATATATTTT	CASSLDRVHTIYF
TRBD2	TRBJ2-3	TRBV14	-	TGTGCCAGCAGCCAACGGACTAGCGGAGGCACAGATACGCAGTATTTT	CASSQRTSGGTDTQYF
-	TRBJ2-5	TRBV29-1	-	TGCAGCGTTGAATTATCGGGTAAACAAGAGACCCAGTACTTC	CSVELSGKQETQYF
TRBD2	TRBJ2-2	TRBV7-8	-	TGTGCCAGCAGCTTAGGACTAGCGGGAGTCACCGGGGAGCTGTTTTTT	CASSLGLAGVTGELFF
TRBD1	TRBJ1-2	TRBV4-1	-	TGCGCCAGCAGCAAGGACAGGGTCTCGCGTGGCTACACCTTC	CASSKDRVSRGYTF
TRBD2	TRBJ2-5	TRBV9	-	TGTGCCAGCAGCCAAGAGACTAGCGGGTTTGAGACCCAGTACTTC	CASSQETSGFETQYF
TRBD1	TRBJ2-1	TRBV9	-	TGTGCCAGCAACGGACAGGGGGGGACTTCCTACAATGAGCAGTTCTTC	CASNGQGGTSYNEQFF